These T cell receptor beta chains were read from a single sample in a study of PD-L1 blockade in urothelial cancer. The repertoire was sequenced with immunoSEQ multiplex PCR; TCRdb's copy has only in-frame clones and lacks some. Of fewer than 35,000 clones in the sample, 87% were seen once. Source: PBMCs, taken around atezolizumab (anti-PD-L1) treatment. These receptors originate from a middle-aged man with urothelial cancer. CDR3s include the opening cysteine and the closing phenylalanine or tryptophan. The D gene is left open where the match is weak. Size values are once, few and many counts, or a class for expanded clones, and some rows have none.

clone_size d_call j_call v_call cdr3_nt cdr3_aa
. TRBD1 TRBJ2-6 TRBV10-3 TGTGCCATCAGAGGACAGGTCCCGTCCTCTGGGGCCAACGTCCTGACTTTC CAIRGQVPSSGANVLTF
. . TRBJ2-1 TRBV6-4 TGTGCCAGCAGTAGTCGGGGACTTCCCGTGGATGAGCAGTTCTTC CASSSRGLPVDEQFF
once TRBD2 TRBJ2-1 TRBV9 TGTGCCAGCAGCGGGACACTAGCGGGGGGCTCGAGCTCCTACAATGAGCAGTTCTTC CASSGTLAGGSSSYNEQFF
. TRBD1 TRBJ1-4 TRBV11-2 TGTGCCAGCAGCTCGCAAGACAGGGAGCCTGAAAAACTGTTTTTT CASSSQDREPEKLFF
few . TRBJ1-6 TRBV11-2 TGTGCCAGCAGCTTATCGGGAGGTGGTGGTTTCTCCTATAATTCACCCCTCCACTTT CASSLSGGGGFSYNSPLHF
. . TRBJ1-5 TRBV10-2 TGCGCCAGCAGTGAAACAGGGAGATTCAATCAGCCCCAGCATTTT CASSETGRFNQPQHF
once TRBD1 TRBJ2-1 TRBV28 TGTGCCAGCAGTTTATTAGGACAGGGCTCCTACAATGAGCAGTTCTTC CASSLLGQGSYNEQFF
. TRBD2 TRBJ2-5 TRBV2 TGTGCCAGCAGTGGGCCCCTCGGGCTAGCGGGGGGCCAAGAGACCCAGTACTTC CASSGPLGLAGGQETQYF
. . TRBJ1-6 TRBV6-6 TGTGCCAGCAGTTACGACTGGTCTAATAATTCACCCCTCCACTTT CASSYDWSNNSPLHF
. . TRBJ1-2 TRBV7-3 TGTGCCAGCAGCTTAGCCGGACATTCAAACTATGGCTACACCTTC CASSLAGHSNYGYTF
. TRBD2 TRBJ2-3 TRBV29-1 TGCAGCGTCCTAGCGGGAGGGAACGTAGATACGCAGTATTTT CSVLAGGNVDTQYF
. . TRBJ2-7 TRBV15 TGTGCCACCAGCAGAGAGGGCAGTTCCTACGAGCAGTACTTC CATSREGSSYEQYF
. . TRBJ1-1 TRBV7-3 TGTGCCAGCAACACAACGCACGCCGACAGGATTGAACACGGAGCTTTCTTT CASNTTHADRIEHGAFF